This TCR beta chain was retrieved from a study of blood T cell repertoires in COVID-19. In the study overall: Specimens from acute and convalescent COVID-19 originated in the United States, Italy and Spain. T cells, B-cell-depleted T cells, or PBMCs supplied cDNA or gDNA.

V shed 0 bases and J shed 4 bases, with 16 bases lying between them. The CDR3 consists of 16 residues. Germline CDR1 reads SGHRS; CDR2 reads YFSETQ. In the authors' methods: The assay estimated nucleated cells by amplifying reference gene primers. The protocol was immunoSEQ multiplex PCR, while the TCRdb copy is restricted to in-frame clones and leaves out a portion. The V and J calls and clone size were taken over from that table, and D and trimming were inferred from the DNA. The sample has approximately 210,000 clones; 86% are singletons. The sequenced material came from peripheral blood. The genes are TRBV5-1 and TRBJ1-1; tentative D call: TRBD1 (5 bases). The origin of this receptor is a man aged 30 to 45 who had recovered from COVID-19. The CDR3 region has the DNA TGCGCCAGCAGCTTGGCCCCCGGGGGAGGAGGCACTGAAGCTTTCTTT. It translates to CASSLAPGGGGTEAFF.